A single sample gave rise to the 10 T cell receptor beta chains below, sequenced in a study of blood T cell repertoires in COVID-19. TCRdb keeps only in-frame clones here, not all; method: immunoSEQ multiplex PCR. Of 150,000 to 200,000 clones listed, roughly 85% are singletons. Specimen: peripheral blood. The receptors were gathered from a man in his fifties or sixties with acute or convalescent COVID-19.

The CDR3 protein is CASSKRASGSNADTQYF. The CDR3 DNA is TGTGCCAGCAGCAAAAGGGCTAGCGGGAGCAACGCAGATACGCAGTATTTT. V gene TRBV5-4 combines with J gene TRBJ2-3; 10 bases agree with TRBD2. This CDR3 region has 17 residues. The V segment lost 4 bases and the J segment 4 bases; nucleotides outside the gene matches: 12. CDR1 SGHNT and CDR2 YYREEE come from the germline V gene (reference sequence).

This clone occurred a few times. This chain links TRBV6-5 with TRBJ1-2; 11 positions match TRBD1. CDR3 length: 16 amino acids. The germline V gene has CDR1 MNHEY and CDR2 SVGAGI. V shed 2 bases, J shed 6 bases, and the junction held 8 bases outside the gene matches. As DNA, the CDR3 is TGTGCCAGCAGTTACCTCGGGACAGGGGGGATAAATGGCTACACCTTC. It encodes CASSYLGTGGINGYTF.

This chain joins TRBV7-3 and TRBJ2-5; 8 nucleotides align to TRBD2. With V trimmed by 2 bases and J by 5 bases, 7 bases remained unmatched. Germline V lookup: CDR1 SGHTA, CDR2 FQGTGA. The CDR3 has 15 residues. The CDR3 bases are TGTGCCAGCAGCTTAGGGGCTAGCGGGTGGGAGACCCAGTACTTC. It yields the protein CASSLGASGWETQYF.

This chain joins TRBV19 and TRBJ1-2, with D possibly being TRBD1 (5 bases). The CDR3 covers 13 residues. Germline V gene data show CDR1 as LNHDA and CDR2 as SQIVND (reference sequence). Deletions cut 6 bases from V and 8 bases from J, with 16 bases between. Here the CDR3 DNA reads TGTGCCAGTAGCCCGGGCCAGGGTTACGGCTACACCTTC. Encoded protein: CASSPGQGYGYTF. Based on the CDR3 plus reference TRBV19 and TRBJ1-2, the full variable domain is DGGITQSPKYLFRKEGQNVTLSCEQNLNHDAMYWYRQDPGQGLRLIYYSQIVNDFQKGDIAEGYSVSREKKESFPLTVTSAQKNPTAFYLCASSPGQGYGYTFGSGTRLTVV.

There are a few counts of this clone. CDR3 region: CSVGPGSNQPQHF. The CDR3 DNA sequence: TGCAGCGTGGGCCCAGGGAGCAATCAGCCCCAGCATTTT. The genes are TRBV29-1 and TRBJ1-5; D is perhaps TRBD1 (5 bases). The CDR3 consists of 13 residues. Germline V gene sequence: CDR1 SQVTM, CDR2 ANQGSEA. Trimming removed 6 bases from V and 1 base from J, with 10 bases in between.

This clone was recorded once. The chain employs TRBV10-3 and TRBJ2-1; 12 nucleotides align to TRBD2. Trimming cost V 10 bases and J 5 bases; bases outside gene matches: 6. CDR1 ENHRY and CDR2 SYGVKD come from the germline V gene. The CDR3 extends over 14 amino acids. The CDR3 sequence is CATRTSGNDNEQFF. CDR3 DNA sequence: TGTGCCACCCGGACTAGCGGGAATGACAATGAGCAGTTCTTC.

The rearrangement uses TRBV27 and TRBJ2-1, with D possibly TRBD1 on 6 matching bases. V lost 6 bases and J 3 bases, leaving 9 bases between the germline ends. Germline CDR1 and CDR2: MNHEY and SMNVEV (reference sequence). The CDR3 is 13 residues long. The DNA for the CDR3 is TGTGCCAGCAGCCTACAGGGCTACAATGAGCAGTTCTTC. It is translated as CASSLQGYNEQFF.

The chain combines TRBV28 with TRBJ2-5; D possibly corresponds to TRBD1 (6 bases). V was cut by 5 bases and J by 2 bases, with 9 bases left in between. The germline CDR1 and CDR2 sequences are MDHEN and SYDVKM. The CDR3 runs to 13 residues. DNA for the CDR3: TGTGCCAGCAGTGGACAGCTTCAAGAGACCCAGTACTTC. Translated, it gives CASSGQLQETQYF.

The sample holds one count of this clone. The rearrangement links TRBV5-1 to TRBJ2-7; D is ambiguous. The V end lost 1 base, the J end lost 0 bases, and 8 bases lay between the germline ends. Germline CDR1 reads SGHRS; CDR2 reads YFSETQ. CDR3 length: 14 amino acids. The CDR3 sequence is CASSLQTASYEQYF. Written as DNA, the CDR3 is TGCGCCAGCAGCTTGCAAACAGCCTCCTACGAGCAGTACTTC.

The CDR3 protein is CASSPYRERGEQYF. Here the CDR3 DNA reads TGTGCCAGCAGTCCCTACAGGGAACGGGGCGAGCAGTACTTC. The J gene is TRBJ2-7, the V gene TRBV28; D possibly corresponds to TRBD1 (6 bases). The V end was cut by 5 bases, the J end by 6 bases, with 17 bases between. Germline CDR1 reads MDHEN; CDR2 reads SYDVKM. CDR3 length: 14 residues.